This TCR beta chain was recovered during a study of cytomegalovirus exposure and HLA in healthy donors (dated by TCRdb to about 2017). For the study in its entirety: An earlier analysis of 587 of the donors reported 250 to 350 Gb of sequence data and around 100 million unique TCR beta sequences obtained from roughly 170 million T cells. Genome-wide SNP genotypes for about 65% of the roughly 670 donors were used in a later genetic analysis, which treated that subset as a discovery cohort. Every discovery cohort repertoire had been produced on one sequencing platform. Of the 350 to 450 genotyped donors, less than 85% were placed in the genetic ancestry cluster associated with self-reported Caucasian donors. Several DR-DQ haplotypes were treated as single units for association and clustering because of strong linkage in the cohort. An early release covering more than 500 HLA-typed donors comprised about 300 gigabases of sequencing data and around 80 million unique TCR sequences. Rather than drawing on any new phenotypic data, the later analysis identified candidate immune exposures from TCR beta sequences and the way those sequences occurred across donors. To predict cytomegalovirus infection status, the study brought together high-throughput TCR immunosequencing, statistical association of individual TCRs with disease status, and machine learning. Both class I and class II loci were covered by HLA typing, at four-digit resolution. The study used immunosequencing to profile the T cell repertoires of 666 subjects and linked those repertoires to cytomegalovirus serostatus. A later analysis re-examined previously published TCR beta repertoires from just over 650 donors and added high-resolution HLA genotyping to investigate patterns of TCR occurrence. Across about 380 genotyped donors of the cohort, an average of roughly 200,000 unique TCR beta nucleotide sequences per donor were sequenced, and around 19% of those sequences were non-productive. The study was designed to test whether signatures of past pathogen exposure could be identified by cataloging public T cell receptors. The number of typed donors differed by locus: about 620-640 for A, B, C, DRB1 and DQB1; approximately 520 for DQA1; around 580 for DPA1; and about 450 for DPB1. A separate validation cohort of 100 to 150 different subjects was used in addition to the roughly 700-subject first cohort. Donor age, sex, ethnicity and CMV serostatus were compiled alongside the repertoire data. An earlier analysis of several hundred of the donors applied high-throughput TCR beta sequencing to assess whether each TCR beta V gene segment acted as functional or pseudogenic.

The library was generated by the immunoSEQ multiplex PCR assay. For the multiplex PCR, a mixture combining 60 forward primers for TCR Vbeta segments and 13 reverse primers for TCR Jbeta segments was used. The CDR3 region of rearranged TCR beta genes was amplified from genomic DNA with a multiplex PCR assay. The amplified TCR beta libraries were sequenced on the Illumina HiSeq System as 87-base-pair reads. In the paper's pipeline: In a later analysis, some 80 million unique TCR beta chains were counted across the 500 to 850 repertoires, and some 10 million of these chains were shared by at least two donors. Raw reads were error-corrected and collapsed into unique sequences with a nearest-neighbor algorithm that merged closely related sequences to remove PCR and sequencing errors. To assign V, D and J gene segments, CDR3 sequences were aligned to IMGT reference sequences. For a sequence to be retained, a match of at least six nucleotides was required to both a V gene segment and a J gene segment. A rearrangement counted as productive if the CDR3 had no stop codons and remained in frame with V and J, and every other rearrangement counted as non-productive. Following IMGT convention, CDR3 was defined as the stretch from the second conserved V-encoded cysteine up to the conserved J-encoded phenylalanine. In an earlier analysis of around 570 of the donors, sequences lacking an unambiguous match to a single V gene segment were excluded. In an earlier analysis of approximately 560 of the donors, a V segment was called functional when productive rearrangements were above 56.7%, and segregating when the standard deviation between donors exceeded 5%. A statistical classification framework was built for diagnosing cytomegalovirus status from the catalog of TCR beta chain sequences. A later analysis assigned V and J genes by comparing TCR nucleotide sequences with IMGT/GENE-DB human TR gene sequences. Using the TCRdist pipeline, a later analysis assigned CDR3 sequences along with most-parsimonious VDJ recombination scenarios. A later analysis defined each TCR beta chain by its CDR3 amino acid sequence plus V-gene family, and excluded reads lacking a unique V-gene family. A later analysis removed 550 to 700 highly shared, low-generation-probability nucleotide sequences to deal with suspected cross-contamination and a sequencing artifact. In a later analysis, a clonal expansion index was calculated for each public chain from normalized within-repertoire ranks of inferred template counts. A later analysis computed generation probabilities with a VDJ recombination model fitted to out-of-frame rearrangements, and checked the results against IGoR. In a later analysis, TCR-TCR, TCR-HLA and TCR-CMV co-occurrence was scored with hypergeometric tests, and a repertoire-size bias correction was applied to TCR pairs. False discovery rates were estimated in a later analysis by permuting HLA or CMV assignments 20 times. In a later analysis, co-occurring TCRs were grouped using DBSCAN, and TCRdist sequence similarity was added for clustering within HLA-allele-positive subsets. For co-occurrence clustering, repertoires with fewer than 30,000 or more than 120,000 public chains were excluded, along with five repertoires with anomalous nucleotide sharing. TCRdb carries this immuneACCESS record with in-frame sequences only. Its versions omit some clonotypes, under half of them owing to an unresolved V gene in the studies checked, with the rest unexplained. V and J calls and clone size are given by that table; D and trimming were obtained from the DNA. The sample profile shows some 160,000 clones; 65% to 90% of them were found once. The ten largest clones add up to around 2.3% of the sample.

In the case of this clone: This receptor's antigen is unknown. The input lacks base qualities; no much larger clone sits a single base away.

The paper as a whole reports these results and caveats: An association between a missense DCLRE1C variant and V-gene and J-gene trimming of TCR beta chains was found in a later genetic analysis and replicated in an independent cohort. In a later analysis, HLA-associated TCR beta chains showed more clonal expansion and lower generation probabilities than non-associated chains that were equally common. Linkage disequilibrium might explain the correlated functional status among segregating V segments, but an unknown experimental factor could not be excluded. Because the 87-base-pair reads could not distinguish some IMGT-functional V segments, including TRBV6-2 and TRBV6-3, those segments were excluded. About 15 rarely observed V segments, including chromosome 9 orphons, were excluded from the earlier analysis of several hundred of the donors because counts were too low. When HLA alleles, especially DR and DQ, strongly co-occurred, TCR associations were difficult to assign to individual alleles. The authors suggested that the approach could potentially be extended to other disease states and immunological phenotypes. A further reported finding was that TCR beta sequences accurately predicted the HLA-A and HLA-B alleles for most subjects in the first cohort. According to a later analysis, TCR association rates differed among HLA loci, with DRB1 alleles showing the most associated TCRs and HLA-C alleles showing the fewest. Most TCR sequences were seen in very few donors, while some public TCRs were found in many individuals. Because some donors lacked HLA typing at each locus, the association tests relied only on the typed subset. Cytomegalovirus status was reported to be diagnosed by the classifier with high specificity and sensitivity in both the original and validation cohorts. In a later analysis, several top co-occurrence clusters were reported to appear linked to parvovirus B19, influenza, CMV and Epstein-Barr virus. According to a later genetic analysis, donors in an Asian-associated ancestry cluster had fewer N-insertions in productive TCRs than the roughly 700-donor mean. An earlier analysis of some 590 of the donors showed that most TCR beta V segments appeared in productive rearrangements either about 90% or about 30% of the time, which broadly matched IMGT annotations. A total of fewer than 200 TCR beta chains were listed by the study as associated with cytomegalovirus. CMV serostatus was the only immune exposure information available for the cohort. At a false discovery rate of 0.05, a later analysis linked approximately 18,000 TCR beta sequences to specific HLA alleles. Presence/absence analyses assumed roughly uniform sequencing depth across donors, an assumption that may not hold. A cluster of highly shared sequence variants was judged likely to be a technical artifact of the sequencing pipeline. The cohort was sequenced for TCR beta chains only, and without alpha or paired-chain data the features that could be detected were limited. In vitro tests confirmed that a few of the cytomegalovirus-associated TCR beta chains recognize cytomegalovirus antigens. In a later analysis, most CMV-associated TCR beta chains were found to appear HLA-restricted, with HLA associations seemingly driven largely by CMV exposure.

V drops 2 bases and J drops 0 bases, leaving 11 bases in between. Looking up the germline V gene (reference sequence) yields CDR1 MNHNY and CDR2 SVGAGI. The CDR3, from cysteine to phenylalanine, totals 16 residues. This entry keeps only the CDR3 DNA: 48 bases, framed from base 1. The cohort comprised several hundred healthy bone marrow donors. At the time of sampling, all cohort members were nominally healthy, though unrecorded immune exposures were likely present. The donor tested CMV seronegative and was one of the 352 seronegative cohort members. A peripheral blood sample was collected from each donor, and TCR beta sequencing was performed on peripheral blood mononuclear cells. The Qiagen DNeasy Blood Extraction Kit was used to extract genomic DNA from the blood cell samples.

The specimen sequenced was PBMCs. The chain is encoded by TRBV6-6 joined to TRBJ1-5; the D gene identity is not certain. The TCR was taken from a male donor in good health and CMV-seronegative. The DNA sequence is as follows: TGTGCCAGCAGTTACGCCGGTTCCGGTAGCAATCAGCCCCAGCATTTT. This codes for CASSYAGSGSNQPQHF.